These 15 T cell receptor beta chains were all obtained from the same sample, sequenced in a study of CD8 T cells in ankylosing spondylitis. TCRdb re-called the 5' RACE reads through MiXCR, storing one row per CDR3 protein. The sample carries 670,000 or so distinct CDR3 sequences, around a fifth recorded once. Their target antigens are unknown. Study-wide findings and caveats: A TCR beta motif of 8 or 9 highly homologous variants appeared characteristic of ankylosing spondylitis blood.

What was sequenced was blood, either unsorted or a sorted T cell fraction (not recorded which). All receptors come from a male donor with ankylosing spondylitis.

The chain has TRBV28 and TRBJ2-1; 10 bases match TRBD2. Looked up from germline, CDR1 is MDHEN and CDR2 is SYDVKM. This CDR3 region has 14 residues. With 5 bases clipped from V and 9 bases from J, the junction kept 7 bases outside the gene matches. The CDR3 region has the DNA TGTGCCAGCAGTCAGAGCGGGAGGGCCGGTGAGCAGTTCTTC. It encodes CASSQSGRAGEQFF. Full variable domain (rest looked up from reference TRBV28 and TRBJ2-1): DVKVTQSSRYLVKRTGEKVFLECVQDMDHENMFWYRQDPGLGLRLIYFSYDVKMKEKGDIPEGYSVSREKKERFSLILESASTNQTSMYLCASSQSGRAGEQFFGPGTRLTVL.

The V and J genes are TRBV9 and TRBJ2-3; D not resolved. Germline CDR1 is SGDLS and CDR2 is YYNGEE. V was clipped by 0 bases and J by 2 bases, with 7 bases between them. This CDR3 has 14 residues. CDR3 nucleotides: TGTGCCAGCAGCGTAGGCCCCTCCACAGATACGCAGTATTTT. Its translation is CASSVGPSTDTQYF.

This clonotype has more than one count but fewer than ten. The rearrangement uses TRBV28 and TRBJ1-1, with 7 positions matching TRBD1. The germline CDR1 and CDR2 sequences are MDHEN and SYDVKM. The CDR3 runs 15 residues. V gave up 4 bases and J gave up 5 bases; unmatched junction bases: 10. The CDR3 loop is CASSSVATGLTEAFF. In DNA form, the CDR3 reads TGTGCCAGCAGTTCCGTAGCGACAGGGCTGACTGAAGCTTTCTTT.

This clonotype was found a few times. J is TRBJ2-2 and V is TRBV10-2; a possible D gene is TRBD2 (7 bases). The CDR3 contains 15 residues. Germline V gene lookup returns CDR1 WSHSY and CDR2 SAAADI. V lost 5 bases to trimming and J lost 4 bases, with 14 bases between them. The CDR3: CASSSGGGGTGELFF. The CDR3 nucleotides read TGCGCCAGCAGTTCTGGGGGAGGGGGCACCGGGGAGCTGTTTTTT.

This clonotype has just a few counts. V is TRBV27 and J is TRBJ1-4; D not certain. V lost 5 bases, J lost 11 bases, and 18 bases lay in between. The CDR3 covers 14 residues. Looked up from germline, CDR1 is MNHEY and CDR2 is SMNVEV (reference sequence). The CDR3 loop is CASSRLTGNGKLFF. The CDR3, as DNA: TGTGCCAGCAGTCGATTGACTGGTAACGGTAAACTGTTTTTT.

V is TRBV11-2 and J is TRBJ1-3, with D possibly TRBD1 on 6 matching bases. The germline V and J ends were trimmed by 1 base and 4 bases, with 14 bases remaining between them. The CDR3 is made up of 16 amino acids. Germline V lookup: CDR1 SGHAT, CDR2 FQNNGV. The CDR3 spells CASSLAPAGTGNTIYF. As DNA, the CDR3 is TGTGCCAGCAGCTTAGCCCCGGCAGGGACAGGAAACACCATATATTTT.

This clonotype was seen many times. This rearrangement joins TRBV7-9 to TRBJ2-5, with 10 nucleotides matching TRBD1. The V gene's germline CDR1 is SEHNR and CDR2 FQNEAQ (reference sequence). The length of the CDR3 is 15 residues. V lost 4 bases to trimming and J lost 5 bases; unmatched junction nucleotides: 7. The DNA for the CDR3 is TGTGCCAGCAGCTACGTGACAGGGGGCAGGGAGACCCAGTACTTC. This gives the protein CASSYVTGGRETQYF.

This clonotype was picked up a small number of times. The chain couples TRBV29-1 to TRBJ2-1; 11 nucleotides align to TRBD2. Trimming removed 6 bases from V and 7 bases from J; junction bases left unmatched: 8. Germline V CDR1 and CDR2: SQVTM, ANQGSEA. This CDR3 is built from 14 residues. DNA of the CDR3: TGCAGCGTCCTACTAGCGGGAGAACGGAATGAGCAGTTCTTC. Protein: CSVLLAGERNEQFF.

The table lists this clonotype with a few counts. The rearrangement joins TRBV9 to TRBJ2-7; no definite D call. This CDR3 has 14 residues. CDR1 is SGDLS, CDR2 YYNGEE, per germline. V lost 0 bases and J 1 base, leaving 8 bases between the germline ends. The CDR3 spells CASSVGDLSYEQYF. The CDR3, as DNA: TGTGCCAGCAGCGTAGGAGACTTGTCCTACGAGCAGTACTTC.

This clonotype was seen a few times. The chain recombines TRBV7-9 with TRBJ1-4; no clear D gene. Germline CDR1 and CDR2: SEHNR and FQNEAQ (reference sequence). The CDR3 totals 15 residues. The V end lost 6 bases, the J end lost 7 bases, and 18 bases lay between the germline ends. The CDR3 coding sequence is TGTGCCAGCAGTCCCAACCGAGTTTCGAGTGAAAAACTGTTTTTT. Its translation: CASSPNRVSSEKLFF.

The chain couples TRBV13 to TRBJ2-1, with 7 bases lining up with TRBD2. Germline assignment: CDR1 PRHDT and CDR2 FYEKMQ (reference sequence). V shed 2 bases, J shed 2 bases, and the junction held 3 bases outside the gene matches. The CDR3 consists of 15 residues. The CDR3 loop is CASSLSGKTYNEQFF. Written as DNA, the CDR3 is TGTGCCAGCAGCTTAAGCGGGAAAACCTACAATGAGCAGTTCTTC.

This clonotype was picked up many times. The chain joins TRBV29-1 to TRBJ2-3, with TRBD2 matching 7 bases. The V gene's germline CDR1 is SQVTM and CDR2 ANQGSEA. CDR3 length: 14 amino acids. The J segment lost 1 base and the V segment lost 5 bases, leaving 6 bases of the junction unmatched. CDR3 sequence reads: CSVPRLAGTDTQYF. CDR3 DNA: TGCAGCGTTCCCAGACTAGCCGGCACAGATACGCAGTATTTT.

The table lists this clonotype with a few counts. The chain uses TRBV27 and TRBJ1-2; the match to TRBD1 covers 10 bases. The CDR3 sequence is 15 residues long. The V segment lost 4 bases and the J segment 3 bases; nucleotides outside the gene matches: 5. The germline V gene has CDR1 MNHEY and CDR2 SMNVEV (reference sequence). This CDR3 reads CASSSTGTGDYGYTF. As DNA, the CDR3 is TGTGCCAGCAGTTCAACCGGGACAGGGGACTATGGCTACACCTTC.

The CDR3 sequence is CASSDVGGLRNTEAFF. The CDR3 DNA reads TGTGCCAGCAGCGACGTGGGGGGGTTAAGGAACACTGAAGCTTTCTTT. V and J are TRBV7-8 and TRBJ1-1, with D perhaps TRBD1 (5 bases). Trimming removed 5 bases at V and 1 base at J, with 17 bases between. CDR1 and CDR2 from the germline V gene are SGHVS and FQNEAQ. This CDR3 has 16 residues. Variable domain in full (rest from reference TRBV7-8 and TRBJ1-1): GAGVSQSPRYKVAKRGQDVALRCDPISGHVSLFWYQQALGQGPEFLTYFQNEAQLDKSGLPSDRFFAERPEGSVSTLKIQRTQQEDSAVYLCASSDVGGLRNTEAFFGQGTRLTVV.

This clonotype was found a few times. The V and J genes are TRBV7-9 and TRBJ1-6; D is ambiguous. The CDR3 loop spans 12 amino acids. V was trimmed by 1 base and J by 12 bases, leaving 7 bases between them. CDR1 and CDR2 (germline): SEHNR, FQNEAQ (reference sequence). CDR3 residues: CASSLGREPLHF. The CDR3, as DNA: TGTGCCAGCAGCTTAGGAAGGGAACCCCTCCACTTT.